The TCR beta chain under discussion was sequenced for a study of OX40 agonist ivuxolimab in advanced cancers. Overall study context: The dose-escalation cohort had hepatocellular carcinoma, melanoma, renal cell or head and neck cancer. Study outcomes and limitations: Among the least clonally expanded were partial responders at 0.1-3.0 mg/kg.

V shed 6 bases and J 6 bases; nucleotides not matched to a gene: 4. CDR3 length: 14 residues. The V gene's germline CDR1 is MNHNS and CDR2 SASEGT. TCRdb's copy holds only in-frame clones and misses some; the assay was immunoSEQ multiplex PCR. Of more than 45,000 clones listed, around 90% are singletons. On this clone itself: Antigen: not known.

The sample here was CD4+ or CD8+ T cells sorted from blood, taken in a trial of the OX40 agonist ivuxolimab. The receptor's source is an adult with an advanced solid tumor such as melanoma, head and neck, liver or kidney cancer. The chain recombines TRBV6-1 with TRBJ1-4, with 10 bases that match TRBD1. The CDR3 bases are TGTGCCAGCAGGGTCGGGACAGGGGATGAAAAACTGTTTTTT. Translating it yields CASRVGTGDEKLFF.